The source of this TCR beta chain is a study of cytotoxic CD8 clonotypes in ibrutinib-treated CLL. Study-wide context: Samples averaged roughly 280,000 productive templates and tens of thousands of productive rearrangements.

This table comes from immunoSEQ multiplex PCR, and its TCRdb copy is limited to in-frame clones, with some not included. The sample lists about 34,000 clones; approximately 69% were seen once. Germline lookup yields CDR1 MNHEY and CDR2 SMNVEV (reference sequence). Trimming pared 6 bases from V and 0 bases from J, leaving 18 bases between. The CDR3 runs to 16 residues. The genes are TRBV27 and TRBJ2-7; perhaps TRBD1 as D (5 bases). The TCR sequence derives from a human donor with chronic lymphocytic leukemia. The specimen comprised PBMCs, sampled before ibrutinib treatment. CDR3 sequence reads: CASRKYSRVNSYEQYF. CDR3 DNA: TGTGCCAGCAGGAAATATAGCAGGGTAAACTCCTACGAGCAGTACTTC.